Following are 5 T cell receptor beta chains from one sample sequenced in a study of cytotoxic CD8 clonotypes in ibrutinib-treated CLL. Profiling relied on immunoSEQ multiplex PCR, and the TCRdb table lists in-frame clones only, not all of them. The table shows roughly 180,000 clones, with over 60% occurring only once. The sample here was PBMCs, taken after 24 months of ibrutinib treatment. The receptors here all came from a human donor with chronic lymphocytic leukemia.

The genes are TRBV11-2 and TRBJ1-1; tentative D call: TRBD1 (5 bases). V was shortened by 0 bases and J by 0 bases, with 8 bases between the two germline ends. The CDR3 extends over 15 amino acids. In germline, CDR1 is SGHAT, CDR2 FQNNGV. Here the CDR3 DNA reads TGTGCCAGCAGCTTAGATGGGGGTTTGAACACTGAAGCTTTCTTT. It yields the protein CASSLDGGLNTEAFF. Drawing the rest from reference TRBV11-2 and TRBJ1-1, the complete variable domain is EAGVAQSPRYKIIEKRQSVAFWCNPISGHATLYWYQQILGQGPKLLIQFQNNGVVDDSQLPKDRFSAERLKGVDSTLKIQPAKLEDSAVYLCASSLDGGLNTEAFFGQGTRLTVV.

The chain uses TRBV15 and TRBJ2-6, with 7 bases that match TRBD1. With V trimmed by 2 bases and J by 1 base, 17 bases remained unmatched. The CDR3 consists of 21 residues. Germline loops: CDR1 LNHNV, CDR2 YYDKDF (reference sequence). CDR3 residues: CATSRHSFQGQKPSGANVLTF. CDR3 bases: TGTGCCACCAGCAGACACTCCTTCCAGGGACAGAAACCTTCTGGGGCCAACGTCCTGACTTTC.

The rearrangement joins TRBV7-9 to TRBJ2-1; D is uncertain. V was pared by 2 bases and J by 16 bases, with 18 bases between. CDR3 size: 13 residues. Germline CDR1 reads SEHNR; CDR2 reads FQNEAQ (reference sequence). CDR3 bases: TGTGCCAGCAGCTTAACGTTAGTGGACGGCCATTTCTTC. This encodes CASSLTLVDGHFF. The whole variable domain, filled in from reference TRBV7-9 and TRBJ2-1, reads DTGVSQNPRHKITKRGQNVTFRCDPISEHNRLYWYRQTLGQGPEFLTYFQNEAQLEKSRLLSDRFSAERPKGSFSTLEIQRTEQGDSAMYLCASSLTLVDGHFFGPGTRLTVL.

CDR3 amino acids: CSALGGGQETQYF. The CDR3 nucleotides are TGCAGCGCTCTTGGGGGGGGACAAGAGACCCAGTACTTC. The chain links TRBV29-1 to TRBJ2-5; the match to TRBD2 covers 7 bases. Trimming took 7 bases from V and 2 from J; bases not matched to a gene: 7. The CDR3 totals 13 residues. CDR1 is SQVTM and CDR2 is ANQGSEA in the germline V gene.

The V gene is TRBV19, the J gene TRBJ2-2; D ambiguous. Per germline, CDR1 LNHDA and CDR2 SQIVND (reference sequence). The CDR3 has 12 residues. The V gene lost 7 bases and the J gene lost 6 bases, with 9 bases spanning the gap. CDR3: CASTLVAGELFF. DNA of the CDR3: TGTGCCAGTACCCTAGTGGCCGGGGAGCTGTTTTTT. The whole variable domain, remainder taken from reference TRBV19 and TRBJ2-2, is DGGITQSPKYLFRKEGQNVTLSCEQNLNHDAMYWYRQDPGQGLRLIYYSQIVNDFQKGDIAEGYSVSREKKESFPLTVTSAQKNPTAFYLCASTLVAGELFFGEGSRLTVL.